This T cell receptor beta chain originates from a study of blood T cell repertoires in COVID-19. Study as a whole: T cells, B-cell-depleted T cells, or PBMCs supplied cDNA or gDNA.

This clone was recorded only once. V was clipped by 0 bases and J by 1 base, with 11 bases between them. The germline V gene encodes CDR1 SGHNT and CDR2 YYREEE (reference sequence). The CDR3 extends over 15 amino acids. Some clones are missing from TCRdb's copy, which holds only in-frame ones; the method was immunoSEQ multiplex PCR. The sample contains 60,000 to 65,000 clones, over 65% of which appear only once. The sequencing sample was made of peripheral blood. This TCR was recovered from a man between 60 and 75 years old with COVID-19, enrolled during active disease. This chain joins TRBV5-4 and TRBJ2-7; weak D call: TRBD1 (5 bases). As DNA, the CDR3 is TGTGCCAGCAGCTTGGCCGTTGGGGCTTCCTACGAGCAGTACTTC. Encoded protein: CASSLAVGASYEQYF.